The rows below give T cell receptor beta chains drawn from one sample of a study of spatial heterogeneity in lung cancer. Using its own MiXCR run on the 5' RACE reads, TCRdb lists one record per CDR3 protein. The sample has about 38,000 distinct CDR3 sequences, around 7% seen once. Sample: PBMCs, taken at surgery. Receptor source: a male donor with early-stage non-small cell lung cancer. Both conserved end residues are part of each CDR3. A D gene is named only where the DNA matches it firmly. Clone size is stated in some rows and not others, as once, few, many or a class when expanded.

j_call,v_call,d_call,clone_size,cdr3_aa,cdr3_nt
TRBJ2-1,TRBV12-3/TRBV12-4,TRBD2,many,CASSLGLDFEQFF,TGTGCCAGCAGCCTGGGACTAGATTTTGAGCAGTTCTTC
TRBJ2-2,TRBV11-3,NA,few,CASSANTGELFF,TGTGCCAGCAGCGCGAACACCGGGGAGCTGTTTTTT
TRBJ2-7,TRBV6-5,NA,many,CASSYRGAYQYF,TGTGCCAGCAGTTACAGGGGGGCATACCAGTACTTC
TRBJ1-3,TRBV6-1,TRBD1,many,CASSPGQGAGNTIYF,TGTGCCAGCAGTCCCGGACAGGGAGCGGGAAACACCATATATTTT
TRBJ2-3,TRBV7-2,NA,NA,CASSSETHTDTQYF,TGTGCCAGCAGCTCAGAGACTCACACAGATACGCAGTATTTT
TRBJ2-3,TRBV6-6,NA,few,CASTDAGYKDTQYF,TGTGCCAGCACTGACGCGGGGTATAAAGATACGCAGTATTTT
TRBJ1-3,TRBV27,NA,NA,CASSSGWGVGNTIYF,TGTGCCAGCAGTTCGGGCTGGGGGGTTGGAAACACCATATATTTT
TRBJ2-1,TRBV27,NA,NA,CASSFVRGSNEQFF,TGTGCCAGCAGTTTCGTTAGGGGTTCGAATGAGCAGTTCTTC
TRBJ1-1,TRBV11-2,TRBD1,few,CASSLVMDRGIEAFF,TGTGCCAGCAGCTTAGTGATGGACAGGGGTATTGAAGCTTTCTTT
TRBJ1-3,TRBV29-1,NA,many,CSVKGPGQGFSGNTIYF,TGCAGCGTCAAAGGTCCAGGGCAGGGGTTCTCTGGAAACACCATATATTTT
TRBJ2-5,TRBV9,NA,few,CASSSSPLLQETQYF,TGTGCCAGCAGCTCCAGCCCGCTTCTCCAAGAGACCCAGTACTTC
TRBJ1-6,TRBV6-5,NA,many,CASSYSGPYNSPLHF,TGTGCCAGCAGTTACTCCGGGCCTTATAATTCACCCCTCCACTTT
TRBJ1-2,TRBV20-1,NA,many,CSARDLWGTGYGYTF,TGCAGTGCTAGAGATCTTTGGGGGACGGGGTATGGCTACACCTTC
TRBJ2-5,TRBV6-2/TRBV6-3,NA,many,CASSGATGLETQYF,TGTGCCAGCAGTGGAGCTACAGGGTTAGAGACCCAGTACTTC
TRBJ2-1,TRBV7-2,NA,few,CASSWTGRGSSYNEQFF,TGTGCCAGCAGCTGGACAGGGCGGGGGAGCTCCTACAATGAGCAGTTCTTC
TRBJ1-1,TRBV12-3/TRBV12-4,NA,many,CASSSKNTEAFF,TGTGCCAGCAGTTCAAAGAACACTGAAGCTTTCTTT
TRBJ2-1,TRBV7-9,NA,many,CASSAGGNEQFF,TGTGCCAGCAGCGCCGGTGGGAATGAGCAGTTCTTC
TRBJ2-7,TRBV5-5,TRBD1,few,CASSLGPGGYEQYF,TGTGCCAGCAGCTTGGGCCCAGGGGGCTACGAGCAGTACTTC
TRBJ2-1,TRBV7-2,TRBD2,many,CASSFGLAGGDEQFF,TGTGCCAGCAGCTTCGGACTAGCGGGAGGAGATGAGCAGTTCTTC
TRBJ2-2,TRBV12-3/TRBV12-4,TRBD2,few,CASSSGGVNTGELFF,TGTGCCAGCAGCTCCGGGGGGGTGAACACCGGGGAGCTGTTTTTT
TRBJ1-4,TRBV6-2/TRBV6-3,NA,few,CASSWTATLDKFF,TGTGCCAGCAGTTGGACAGCTACTTTGGACAAGTTTTTT
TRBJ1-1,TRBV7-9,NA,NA,CASSSGGWAEAFF,TGTGCCAGCAGCTCCGGGGGGTGGGCTGAAGCTTTCTTT